This T cell receptor (beta chain) was obtained from a study of blood T cell repertoires in COVID-19. TCRdb's copy holds only in-frame clones and misses some; the assay was immunoSEQ multiplex PCR. The table includes about 55,000 clones, 88% detected once. This CDR3 spans 16 amino acids. The V gene lost 2 bases and the J gene lost 4 bases, with 17 bases spanning the gap. Germline values: CDR1 MNHNS, CDR2 SASEGT. The clonotype was recovered from a man aged 55 to 69 with active COVID-19. The V call is TRBV6-1, the J call TRBJ1-2; a weak D match, TRBD1 (5 bases). The source material was peripheral blood. The CDR3 region is CASSEHFARQTYGYTF. As DNA, the CDR3 is TGTGCCAGCAGTGAACACTTTGCCAGACAGACCTATGGCTACACCTTC.